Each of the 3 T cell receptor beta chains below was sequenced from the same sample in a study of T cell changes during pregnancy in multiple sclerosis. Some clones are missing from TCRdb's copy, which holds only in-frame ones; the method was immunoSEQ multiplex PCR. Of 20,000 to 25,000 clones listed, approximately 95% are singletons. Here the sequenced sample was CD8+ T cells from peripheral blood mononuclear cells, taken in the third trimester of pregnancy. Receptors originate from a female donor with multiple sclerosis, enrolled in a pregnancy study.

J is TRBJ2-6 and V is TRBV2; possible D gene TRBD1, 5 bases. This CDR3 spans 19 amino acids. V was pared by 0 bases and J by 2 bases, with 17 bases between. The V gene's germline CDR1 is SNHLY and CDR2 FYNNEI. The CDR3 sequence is CASSEAGRQGKAGANVLTF. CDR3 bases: TGTGCCAGCAGTGAAGCCGGCCGGCAGGGTAAGGCTGGGGCCAACGTCCTGACTTTC.

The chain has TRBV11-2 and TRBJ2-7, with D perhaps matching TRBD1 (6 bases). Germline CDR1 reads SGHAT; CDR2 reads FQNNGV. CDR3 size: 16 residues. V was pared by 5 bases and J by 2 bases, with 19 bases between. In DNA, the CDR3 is TGTGCCAGCAGCCCATTCTACCCCGACAGGACCTACGAGCAGTACTTC. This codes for CASSPFYPDRTYEQYF. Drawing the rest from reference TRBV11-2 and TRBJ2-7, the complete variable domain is EAGVAQSPRYKIIEKRQSVAFWCNPISGHATLYWYQQILGQGPKLLIQFQNNGVVDDSQLPKDRFSAERLKGVDSTLKIQPAKLEDSAVYLCASSPFYPDRTYEQYFGPGTRLTVT.

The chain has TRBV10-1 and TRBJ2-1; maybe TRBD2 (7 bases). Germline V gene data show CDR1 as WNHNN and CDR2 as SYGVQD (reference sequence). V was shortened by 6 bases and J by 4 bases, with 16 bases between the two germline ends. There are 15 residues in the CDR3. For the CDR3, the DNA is TGCGCCAGCAGCACCGAAGGGGGGGGTTACAATGAGCAGTTCTTC. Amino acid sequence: CASSTEGGGYNEQFF.